Shown below are 30 T cell receptor beta chains from a single sample sequenced in a study of cytomegalovirus exposure and HLA in healthy donors (TCRdb year 2017). Receptor libraries were prepared by the immunoSEQ multiplex PCR assay. The source is immuneACCESS, and TCRdb retained only in-frame sequences with V and J called. Part of the clones is not carried over; for the studies checked, unresolved V genes explain less than half of this, and the remainder is unexplained. In all, the sample holds more than 95,000 clones, and around 90% of those were seen once. The ten most abundant clones make up 2% to 2.5% of the sample. Sequenced material: PBMCs. These receptors were taken from a woman aged 18 to 35 in good health and CMV-seronegative.

The genes are TRBV5-1 and TRBJ2-1; 8 positions agree with TRBD2. Per germline, CDR1 SGHRS and CDR2 YFSETQ. Trimming removed 0 bases from V and 2 bases from J; junction bases left unmatched: 4. This CDR3 is built from 16 residues. For the CDR3, the DNA is TGCGCCAGCAGCTTGGCCTCGGGAGGGACCTACAATGAGCAGTTCTTC. Its protein is CASSLASGGTYNEQFF.

The chain carries TRBV7-9 and TRBJ1-4; TRBD1 matches 11 bases. This CDR3 contains 15 residues. The V and J ends lost 5 bases and 8 bases, in that order; junction bases with no gene match: 7. The germline CDR1 and CDR2 sequences are SEHNR and FQNEAQ (reference sequence). The CDR3 sequence: CASSNRTGGTEKLFF. The DNA for the CDR3 is TGTGCCAGCAGCAATCGGACAGGGGGCACGGAAAAACTGTTTTTT.

The chain recombines TRBV29-1 with TRBJ2-7; 8 positions match TRBD1. Germline CDR1 is SQVTM and CDR2 is ANQGSEA. With V trimmed by 1 base and J by 2 bases, 10 bases remained unmatched. CDR3 length equals 16 residues. CDR3 coding DNA: TGCAGCGTTGAAGCTAGCCCGACAGGGGCCCCCTACGAGCAGTACTTC. As protein: CSVEASPTGAPYEQYF.

The J gene is TRBJ1-1, the V gene TRBV5-4; a weak D match, TRBD1 (5 bases). Germline V lookup: CDR1 SGHNT, CDR2 YYREEE (reference sequence). The CDR3 spans 16 residues. V dropped 0 bases and J dropped 0 bases, with 12 bases sitting between them. The CDR3: CASSLAPGQMNTEAFF. The CDR3 bases are TGTGCCAGCAGCTTGGCACCAGGACAAATGAACACTGAAGCTTTCTTT.

This sequence joins TRBV9 and TRBJ2-3, with D unclear. In germline, CDR1 is SGDLS, CDR2 YYNGEE. The CDR3 totals 13 residues. V was clipped by 3 bases and J by 10 bases, with 15 bases between them. The CDR3 sequence is CASSARNSYSQYF. The CDR3 DNA reads as TGTGCCAGCAGCGCCAGGAACTCCTACTCGCAGTATTTT.

The chain recombines TRBV5-5 with TRBJ1-4, with TRBD1 matching over 9 bases. CDR1 is SGHKS and CDR2 is YYEKEE in the germline V gene (reference sequence). CDR3 length: 15 amino acids. V was pared by 3 bases and J by 6 bases, with 6 bases of the junction left unmatched. CDR3 loop: CASSWKTGGDEKLFF. In nucleotides, the CDR3 is TGTGCCAGCAGCTGGAAAACAGGGGGCGATGAAAAACTGTTTTTT. Full variable domain (remainder filled in from reference TRBV5-5 and TRBJ1-4): DAGVTQSPTHLIKTRGQQVTLRCSPISGHKSVSWYQQVLGQGPQFIFQYYEKEERGRGNFPDRFSARQFPNYSSELNVNALLLGDSALYLCASSWKTGGDEKLFFGSGTQLSVL.

This chain links TRBV28 with TRBJ2-7, with TRBD1 matching over 8 bases. The CDR3 has 15 residues. The germline V gene has CDR1 MDHEN and CDR2 SYDVKM. After removal of 3 bases from V and 4 bases from J, the junction contained 8 bases not matched to a gene. CDR3 loop: CASSFSTGGLYEQYF. The CDR3 nucleotides are TGTGCCAGCAGTTTCAGCACAGGGGGTCTATACGAGCAGTACTTC.

The chain joins TRBV13 to TRBJ2-5; D is unresolved. The CDR3 extends over 14 amino acids. Germline V gene data show CDR1 as PRHDT and CDR2 as FYEKMQ (reference sequence). The germline V and J ends were trimmed by 0 bases and 2 bases, with 7 bases remaining between them. CDR3 amino acids: CASSLGRLQETQYF. CDR3 DNA: TGTGCCAGCAGCTTAGGGCGGTTGCAAGAGACCCAGTACTTC. Using reference TRBV13 and TRBJ2-5 for the parts outside the CDR3, the full variable domain is AAGVIQSPRHLIKEKRETATLKCYPIPRHDTVYWYQQGPGQDPQFLISFYEKMQSDKGSIPDRFSAQQFSDYHSELNMSSLELGDSALYFCASSLGRLQETQYFGPGTRLLVL.

The chain recombines TRBV29-1 with TRBJ2-7, with 8 bases lining up with TRBD2. The CDR3 loop spans 16 amino acids. V trimming: 2 bases; J trimming: 2 bases; junction bases outside the gene matches: 11. The germline gives CDR1 SQVTM, CDR2 ANQGSEA. The CDR3 region is CSVEQAGEGTAYEQYF. The CDR3 bases are TGCAGCGTTGAACAAGCGGGAGAAGGGACGGCCTACGAGCAGTACTTC.

The chain employs TRBV7-9 and TRBJ2-7, with 9 bases aligning to TRBD1. The V segment lost 0 bases and the J segment 0 bases; nucleotides outside the gene matches: 12. This CDR3 is built from 19 residues. Germline V gene data show CDR1 as SEHNR and CDR2 as FQNEAQ (reference sequence). CDR3 region: CASSLAPSPGTGSSYEQYF. CDR3 nucleotide sequence: TGTGCCAGCAGCTTAGCTCCGTCTCCCGGGACAGGGAGCTCCTACGAGCAGTACTTC.

The chain has TRBV4-1 and TRBJ1-4; TRBD1 might be the D (6 bases). CDR1 and CDR2 (germline): MGHRA, YSYEKL. The length of the CDR3 is 16 residues. Deletions cut 3 bases from V and 2 bases from J, with 13 bases between. The CDR3 sequence is CASSQAPGETNEKLFF. The DNA for the CDR3 is TGCGCCAGCAGCCAGGCCCCAGGGGAGACTAATGAAAAACTGTTTTTT.

This clone was seen only once. This chain connects TRBV19 to TRBJ2-7; 8 bases agree with TRBD1. The CDR3 consists of 16 residues. Losses at the gene ends were 5 bases for V and 7 bases for J; bases not matched to a gene: 16. The germline V gene encodes CDR1 LNHDA and CDR2 SQIVND (reference sequence). Here the CDR3 DNA reads TGTGCCAGTAGTTCCGCCGGACAGGGATTCACGGGGGAGCAGTACTTC. Protein sequence: CASSSAGQGFTGEQYF.

This rearrangement joins TRBV19 to TRBJ1-5; 8 bases agree with TRBD1. Germline CDR1 reads LNHDA; CDR2 reads SQIVND (reference sequence). This CDR3 has 17 residues. V was clipped by 6 bases and J by 5 bases; unmatched bases: 15. The CDR3 DNA reads as TGTGCCAGTAGCGGAATCCCAGGGGGCGAAATCGATCAGCCCCAGCATTTT. Its protein product is CASSGIPGGEIDQPQHF. Variable domain in full (rest from reference TRBV19 and TRBJ1-5): DGGITQSPKYLFRKEGQNVTLSCEQNLNHDAMYWYRQDPGQGLRLIYYSQIVNDFQKGDIAEGYSVSREKKESFPLTVTSAQKNPTAFYLCASSGIPGGEIDQPQHFGDGTRLSIL.

The chain joins TRBV13 to TRBJ2-1, with D possibly TRBD1 on 6 matching bases. V gave up 5 bases and J gave up 4 bases, with 18 bases separating them. Germline V gene lookup returns CDR1 PRHDT and CDR2 FYEKMQ (reference sequence). There are 16 residues in the CDR3. CDR3: CASSPYGQRPYNEQFF. The CDR3, as DNA: TGTGCCAGCAGCCCCTACGGACAGCGGCCTTACAATGAGCAGTTCTTC.

The rearrangement uses TRBV4-1 and TRBJ2-7; TRBD1 agrees at 7 bases. J was trimmed by 2 bases and V by 5 bases; bases with no gene match: 12. From germline, CDR1 is MGHRA and CDR2 YSYEKL. This CDR3 region has 16 residues. The CDR3 here is CASSFLDRSLTYEQYF. CDR3 nucleotides: TGCGCCAGCAGCTTCTTGGACAGGTCGCTTACCTACGAGCAGTACTTC.

The sample holds one count of this clone. This sequence joins TRBV29-1 and TRBJ1-4, with 8 nucleotides matching TRBD1. The junction had 4 bases not matched to a gene; V was cut back by 7 bases and J by 0 bases. CDR3 size: 14 residues. Germline V gene data show CDR1 as SQVTM and CDR2 as ANQGSEA. CDR3 protein: CSARQGTTNEKLFF. CDR3 sequence (DNA): TGCAGCGCTCGACAGGGGACAACTAATGAAAAACTGTTTTTT.

This clone was seen a few times. This chain links TRBV11-3 with TRBJ1-2, with 7 bases aligning to TRBD1. CDR3 length equals 15 residues. Germline-derived CDR1 and CDR2 are SGHNT and YENEEA. The junction had 9 bases not matched to a gene; V was cut back by 5 bases and J by 3 bases. CDR3 protein: CASSPPGQAYYGYTF. CDR3 nucleotide sequence: TGTGCCAGCAGCCCCCCCGGACAGGCCTACTATGGCTACACCTTC.

The V and J genes are TRBV10-1 and TRBJ2-7; 8 bases match TRBD1. The CDR3 runs 13 residues. Losses at the gene ends were 3 bases for V and 4 bases for J; bases not matched to a gene: 2. Germline V gives CDR1 WNHNN, CDR2 SYGVQD (reference sequence). This CDR3 is CASSDRTGYEQYF. CDR3 coding DNA: TGCGCCAGCAGTGATCGGACAGGGTACGAGCAGTACTTC.

In this sample, this clone turned up once. The chain recombines TRBV7-2 with TRBJ2-1; 12 bases fit TRBD2. J was trimmed by 8 bases and V by 3 bases; bases with no gene match: 2. This CDR3 region has 14 residues. Germline CDR1 and CDR2: SGHTA and FQGNSA. The CDR3 nucleotides are TGTGCCAGCAGCTTGACTAGCGGGAGCTATGAGCAGTTCTTC. It is translated as CASSLTSGSYEQFF.

V and J are TRBV10-3 and TRBJ1-4; 7 bases fit TRBD1. The germline CDR1 and CDR2 sequences are ENHRY and SYGVKD. CDR3 length equals 15 residues. V was clipped by 0 bases and J by 5 bases; unmatched bases: 3. This CDR3 is CAISESGQANEKLFF. The CDR3 DNA reads as TGTGCCATCAGTGAGTCTGGACAGGCCAATGAAAAACTGTTTTTT.

The chain recombines TRBV7-3 with TRBJ2-1, with 13 bases identical to TRBD2. CDR3 length equals 16 residues. Trimming cost V 2 bases and J 7 bases; bases outside gene matches: 5. Germline CDR1 is SGHTA and CDR2 is FQGTGA. In DNA, the CDR3 is TGTGCCAGCAGCTTAGGGACTAGCGGGATGGGAAATGAGCAGTTCTTC. Residues: CASSLGTSGMGNEQFF.

The chain couples TRBV15 to TRBJ2-1; tentative D call: TRBD2 (5 bases). V gave up 0 bases and J gave up 0 bases, with 9 bases separating them. CDR1 LNHNV and CDR2 YYDKDF come from the germline V gene (reference sequence). The CDR3 has 16 residues. CDR3 nucleotide sequence: TGTGCCACCAGCAGAGATTTAGCGAGCTCCTACAATGAGCAGTTCTTC. Amino acid sequence: CATSRDLASSYNEQFF.

The chain recombines TRBV28 with TRBJ2-7, with TRBD2 as a possible D gene (5 bases). The CDR3 contains 18 residues. The ends were cut back, 4 bases at V and 0 bases at J, with 22 bases in the middle. Germline V gene sequence: CDR1 MDHEN, CDR2 SYDVKM. DNA of the CDR3: TGTGCCAGCAGTTATCTAAGCCTCGGAGGCCTCTTCTCCTACGAGCAGTACTTC. Its protein product is CASSYLSLGGLFSYEQYF.

A few counts support this clone. The J gene is TRBJ1-2, the V gene TRBV14; tentatively, D is TRBD1 (5 bases). The CDR3 runs to 14 residues. V was cut by 2 bases and J by 4 bases, with 11 bases left in between. Per the germline V gene, CDR1 is SGHDN and CDR2 is FVKESK. The CDR3: CASSQFLDSYGYTF. CDR3 DNA: TGTGCCAGCAGCCAATTCCTCGACAGCTATGGCTACACCTTC.

This chain uses TRBV28 with TRBJ2-3, with TRBD1 identical over 7 bases. The CDR3 runs 17 residues. V shed 1 base and J 1 base; nucleotides not matched to a gene: 8. In germline, CDR1 is MDHEN, CDR2 SYDVKM. CDR3 sequence: CASSLYNRGWGTDTQYF. Here the CDR3 DNA reads TGTGCCAGCAGTTTATATAACAGGGGATGGGGCACAGATACGCAGTATTTT.

This clone has only a few counts. The chain carries TRBV28 and TRBJ1-4; TRBD1 is a possible D gene (6 bases). This CDR3 spans 13 amino acids. Germline CDR1 MDHEN, CDR2 SYDVKM. Trimming cost V 8 bases and J 4 bases, with 11 bases left between them. The CDR3 is CASLDRLNEKLFF. DNA for the CDR3: TGTGCCAGCCTCGACAGGCTTAATGAAAAACTGTTTTTT. The whole variable domain, remainder taken from reference TRBV28 and TRBJ1-4, is DVKVTQSSRYLVKRTGEKVFLECVQDMDHENMFWYRQDPGLGLRLIYFSYDVKMKEKGDIPEGYSVSREKKERFSLILESASTNQTSMYLCASLDRLNEKLFFGSGTQLSVL.

The J gene is TRBJ2-7, the V gene TRBV11-3; 8 bases are shared with TRBD2. This CDR3 has 14 amino acids. V shed 1 base and J 3 bases; nucleotides not matched to a gene: 2. Germline V CDR1 and CDR2: SGHNT, YENEEA. This chain's CDR3 is CASSLVAGNYEQYF. CDR3 in DNA: TGTGCCAGCAGCTTAGTAGCGGGGAACTACGAGCAGTACTTC.

The CDR3 protein is CSVEDQLQGYEQYF. CDR3 nucleotides: TGCAGCGTTGAAGATCAGTTGCAGGGCTACGAGCAGTACTTC. The chain couples TRBV29-1 to TRBJ2-7; a weak D match, TRBD1 (5 bases). The V gene lost 0 bases and the J gene lost 3 bases, with 12 bases spanning the gap. The CDR3 consists of 14 residues. Germline assignment: CDR1 SQVTM and CDR2 ANQGSEA.

V is TRBV5-6 and J is TRBJ1-4, with D maybe TRBD1 (5 bases). The CDR3 is made up of 14 amino acids. V was clipped by 4 bases and J by 3 bases, with 10 bases between them. Germline V gene lookup returns CDR1 SGHDT and CDR2 YYEEEE. CDR3 sequence (DNA): TGTGCCAGCAGCCGGAGGGGCTCTAATGAAAAACTGTTTTTT. Amino acid sequence: CASSRRGSNEKLFF. The full variable domain, in which reference TRBV5-6 and TRBJ1-4 provide the parts outside the CDR3, is DAGVTQSPTHLIKTRGQQVTLRCSPKSGHDTVSWYQQALGQGPQFIFQYYEEEERQRGNFPDRFSGHQFPNYSSELNVNALLLGDSALYLCASSRRGSNEKLFFGSGTQLSVL.

The V call is TRBV7-9, the J call TRBJ1-1, with D unresolved. The CDR3 length is 14 residues. The V gene lost 6 bases and the J gene lost 4 bases, with 15 bases spanning the gap. The germline gives CDR1 SEHNR, CDR2 FQNEAQ (reference sequence). The CDR3 coding sequence is TGTGCCAGCAGGTCCGGGGTTTGGGGCACTGAAGCTTTCTTT. Translation: CASRSGVWGTEAFF.